These T cell receptor beta chains were read from a single sample in a study of T-cell memory formation after mild COVID-19. TCRdb fed the 5' RACE reads into MiXCR, producing one record per CDR3 protein. The sample consists of hundreds of thousands of distinct CDR3 sequences, 18% of them appearing once. The sequencing input was PBMCs or a T cell subset sorted from them (not recorded which). The origin of the receptors is an adult woman who had mild COVID-19 (a few samples of this study predate the infection). Cell type and time point are not known. Both conserved end residues are part of each CDR3. A D gene is named only where the DNA matches it firmly. The size field is filled for only some rows; it gives once, few, many or a size class.

DNA: TGCAGCGTCCCGACTACATCCGGGGCCAACGTCCTGACTTTC
CDR3: CSVPTTSGANVLTF
length: 14
D: -
V: TRBV29-1
size: -
J: TRBJ2-6

DNA: TGCGCCAGCAGCTCCGGGGGCAGGGGGGGAACTGAAGCTTTCTTT
CDR3: CASSSGGRGGTEAFF
length: 15
D: TRBD1
V: TRBV5-1
size: -
J: TRBJ1-1

DNA: TGTGCCTGGAGTGTAGGGAGTGCGACAGATACGCAGTATTTT
CDR3: CAWSVGSATDTQYF
length: 14
D: -
V: TRBV30
size: -
J: TRBJ2-3

DNA: TGTGCCAGCAGTTTCCTCCGCGTAGATACGCAGTATTTT
CDR3: CASSFLRVDTQYF
length: 13
D: -
V: TRBV12-3/TRBV12-4
size: few
J: TRBJ2-3

DNA: TGTGCCAGCAGCTTAAACGCTGCGGCTTCGGAGCAGTACTTC
CDR3: CASSLNAAASEQYF
length: 14
D: -
V: TRBV7-3
size: -
J: TRBJ2-7

DNA: TGTGCCAGTAGCCAGGGTGTCTCTGGAAACACCATATATTTT
CDR3: CASSQGVSGNTIYF
length: 14
D: -
V: TRBV19
size: -
J: TRBJ1-3

DNA: TGTGCCACCAGTTCGAGTAGCGGGAGAGTGGGGACCACCGGGGAGCTGTTTTTT
CDR3: CATSSSSGRVGTTGELFF
length: 18
D: TRBD2
V: TRBV24-1
size: few
J: TRBJ2-2

DNA: TGTGCCAGCAGCTCCATTGCCTCCATGAACACTGAAGCTTTCTTT
CDR3: CASSSIASMNTEAFF
length: 15
D: -
V: TRBV5-6
size: few
J: TRBJ1-1

DNA: TGTGCCAGCAGCGCACAGGGGCTGCCTTACGAGCAGTACTTC
CDR3: CASSAQGLPYEQYF
length: 14
D: TRBD1
V: TRBV7-9
size: few
J: TRBJ2-7

DNA: TGTGCCAGCAGTCTCGGGACTAGCGCACGGTATTTT
CDR3: CASSLGTSARYF
length: 12
D: TRBD2
V: TRBV6-2/TRBV6-3
size: -
J: TRBJ2-3

DNA: TGTGCCAGTACCCCGGAAAGAAACTATGGCTACACCTTC
CDR3: CASTPERNYGYTF
length: 13
D: -
V: TRBV19
size: few
J: TRBJ1-2

DNA: TGTGCCTGGTCTCTAGTGAGTATTGTGCAGTATTTT
CDR3: CAWSLVSIVQYF
length: 12
D: -
V: TRBV30
size: few
J: TRBJ2-3

DNA: TGCGCCAGCAGCGAGGGGGCTGGAAACACCATATATTTT
CDR3: CASSEGAGNTIYF
length: 13
D: -
V: TRBV5-1
size: -
J: TRBJ1-3

DNA: TGTGCCAGCAGTTTAATCACAGCGCCGACAGGTCATACGCAGTATTTT
CDR3: CASSLITAPTGHTQYF
length: 16
D: -
V: TRBV12-3/TRBV12-4
size: -
J: TRBJ2-3

DNA: TGTGCTAGCAGCCACGGACAGGGCATAGCCAAAAACATTCAGTACTTC
CDR3: CASSHGQGIAKNIQYF
length: 16
D: TRBD1
V: TRBV7-7
size: -
J: TRBJ2-4

DNA: TGCGCCAGCAGCCAGACAGGGGTTTCCGGGGAGCTGTTTTTT
CDR3: CASSQTGVSGELFF
length: 14
D: TRBD1
V: TRBV5-1
size: -
J: TRBJ2-2

DNA: TGTGCCAGCAGCTTGCGGGACAGGAGGAACACTGAAGCTTTCTTT
CDR3: CASSLRDRRNTEAFF
length: 15
D: TRBD1
V: TRBV7-9
size: -
J: TRBJ1-1

DNA: TGTGCCACCAGCAGAGCGGAAGGGACCGTTCTCGGGCGGTACTTC
CDR3: CATSRAEGTVLGRYF
length: 15
D: -
V: TRBV15
size: -
J: TRBJ2-7

DNA: TGTGCCAGCAGCAACCGAGGACAGGGAAGCTACAATGAGCAGTTCTTC
CDR3: CASSNRGQGSYNEQFF
length: 16
D: TRBD1
V: TRBV7-8
size: -
J: TRBJ2-1

DNA: TGTGCCAGCAGCTTAAGGAGGGTCGGCTACACCTTC
CDR3: CASSLRRVGYTF
length: 12
D: -
V: TRBV7-9
size: many
J: TRBJ1-2

DNA: TGTGCCAGCAGTGACCTTATCGGGACAGGGGCCTACGAGCAGTACTTC
CDR3: CASSDLIGTGAYEQYF
length: 16
D: TRBD1
V: TRBV6-1
size: -
J: TRBJ2-7

DNA: TGTGCCAGCTCATCCGACAGGGGTGTAGGGGCTTTCTTT
CDR3: CASSSDRGVGAFF
length: 13
D: TRBD1
V: TRBV18
size: few
J: TRBJ1-1

DNA: TGCGCCAGCAGCTTGGGGTTGGTAGCGAGGGCTGGGGCCAACGTCCTGACTTTC
CDR3: CASSLGLVARAGANVLTF
length: 18
D: -
V: TRBV5-1
size: few
J: TRBJ2-6

DNA: TGTGCCAGCAGTACCCCGGGCAAGCCCCAGCATTTT
CDR3: CASSTPGKPQHF
length: 12
D: -
V: TRBV12-3/TRBV12-4
size: -
J: TRBJ1-5

DNA: TGTGCCAGCAGGACACACCTTGGTGAAAAACTGTTTTTT
CDR3: CASRTHLGEKLFF
length: 13
D: -
V: TRBV7-9
size: -
J: TRBJ1-4

DNA: TGTGCCAGCAGCAAAGCGCTTTCCCAGGGGACTCAAGAGACCCAGTACTTC
CDR3: CASSKALSQGTQETQYF
length: 17
D: -
V: TRBV21-1
size: few
J: TRBJ2-5

DNA: TGCGCCAGCAGCTTGAGGGGGGGCCGGATTCCTAATGAAAAACTGTTTTTT
CDR3: CASSLRGGRIPNEKLFF
length: 17
D: -
V: TRBV5-1
size: -
J: TRBJ1-4

DNA: TGTGCCAGCAGCGCTCTAGCGGGAGAATTGGGCGGGGAGCTGTTTTTT
CDR3: CASSALAGELGGELFF
length: 16
D: TRBD2
V: TRBV7-2
size: -
J: TRBJ2-2

DNA: TGCGCCAGCAGCTTGGGGCTAGGGAGGCAAGAGACCCAGTACTTC
CDR3: CASSLGLGRQETQYF
length: 15
D: -
V: TRBV5-1
size: -
J: TRBJ2-5

DNA: TGCAGTGTTGACGCCCCCGGGACAGAAGTGGGTAACGAGCAGTACTTC
CDR3: CSVDAPGTEVGNEQYF
length: 16
D: TRBD1
V: TRBV20-1
size: -
J: TRBJ2-7

DNA: TGTGCCAGCAGCCACCTTACAGATACGCAGTATTTT
CDR3: CASSHLTDTQYF
length: 12
D: -
V: TRBV14
size: few
J: TRBJ2-3

DNA: TGTGCCAGCTCACCACCTGGGATCAATGAGCAGTTCTTC
CDR3: CASSPPGINEQFF
length: 13
D: -
V: TRBV18
size: few
J: TRBJ2-1

DNA: TGTGCCAGCAGCTTAACGGACAGTTTGGAAGCTTTCTTT
CDR3: CASSLTDSLEAFF
length: 13
D: -
V: TRBV7-3
size: few
J: TRBJ1-1

DNA: TGCAGTGCTAGAGACCGACAGGGATTCCTCTACAATGAGCAGTTCTTC
CDR3: CSARDRQGFLYNEQFF
length: 16
D: TRBD1
V: TRBV20-1
size: -
J: TRBJ2-1

DNA: TGTGCCAGCAGTTACTCAAACTCTGGGGCCAACGTCCTGACTTTC
CDR3: CASSYSNSGANVLTF
length: 15
D: -
V: TRBV6-2/TRBV6-3
size: many
J: TRBJ2-6

DNA: TGCAGTGCTAGAGATCTGGGTCAGCCGGGCACTGAAGCTTTCTTT
CDR3: CSARDLGQPGTEAFF
length: 15
D: -
V: TRBV20-1
size: -
J: TRBJ1-1

DNA: TGTGCCAGCAGCCCCCAGAATGGCGGGAGGGCGTTTGGTAGAACAGATACGCAGTATTTT
CDR3: CASSPQNGGRAFGRTDTQYF
length: 20
D: TRBD2
V: TRBV4-2
size: many
J: TRBJ2-3

DNA: TGTGCCAGCAGCGTAGGTGGCAGCGGGAGTGGAGAGACCCAGTACTTC
CDR3: CASSVGGSGSGETQYF
length: 16
D: TRBD2
V: TRBV9
size: few
J: TRBJ2-5

DNA: TGTGCCACCAGTGATTTGCGGAGAGACCTGACGAACACCGGGGAGCTGTTTTTT
CDR3: CATSDLRRDLTNTGELFF
length: 18
D: -
V: TRBV24-1
size: many
J: TRBJ2-2

DNA: TGCAGTGCTAGAGGCGGACAGACGAACACTGAAGCTTTCTTT
CDR3: CSARGGQTNTEAFF
length: 14
D: -
V: TRBV20-1
size: few
J: TRBJ1-1

DNA: TGTGCCTGGACTAGGGTCAAGGGCTACGAGCAGTACTTC
CDR3: CAWTRVKGYEQYF
length: 13
D: -
V: TRBV30
size: few
J: TRBJ2-7

DNA: TGCAGCGTTGGGGACAGGGGGCCCTATGGCTACACCTTC
CDR3: CSVGDRGPYGYTF
length: 13
D: TRBD1
V: TRBV29-1
size: few
J: TRBJ1-2

DNA: TGCGCCAGCAGCCTTAGCGGGGAGAACACCGGGGAGCTGTTTTTT
CDR3: CASSLSGENTGELFF
length: 15
D: TRBD2
V: TRBV4-1
size: -
J: TRBJ2-2

DNA: TGCGCCAGCAGCTTGGTTGTGGGGGGCTATGGCTACACCTTC
CDR3: CASSLVVGGYGYTF
length: 14
D: -
V: TRBV5-1
size: few
J: TRBJ1-2

DNA: TGCGCCAGCAGAGGGCAGGGGTATGAAAAACTGTTTTTT
CDR3: CASRGQGYEKLFF
length: 13
D: -
V: TRBV5-1
size: -
J: TRBJ1-4

DNA: TGTGCCAGCAGCGGAGTGGGACAGGGGTTATCGTGGGCGTCATATAGCAATCAGCCCCAGCATTTT
CDR3: CASSGVGQGLSWASYSNQPQHF
length: 22
D: TRBD1
V: TRBV9
size: -
J: TRBJ1-5

DNA: TGTGCCAGCTACCAACGAGGGCAGTACTTC
CDR3: CASYQRGQYF
length: 10
D: -
V: TRBV14
size: -
J: TRBJ2-7

DNA: TGTGCCAGTAGTAAAGACACAGGGCTTGGGTACAATGAGCAGTTCTTC
CDR3: CASSKDTGLGYNEQFF
length: 16
D: -
V: TRBV19
size: -
J: TRBJ2-1

DNA: TGCGCCAGCAGTCCTAGCGGGAGCCCTGTGGCGACCTACGAGCAGTACTTC
CDR3: CASSPSGSPVATYEQYF
length: 17
D: TRBD2
V: TRBV10-2
size: few
J: TRBJ2-7

DNA: TGCAGTGCTAGAGATCAAGCGGGAGGCCTGTTAGGAGATACGCAGTATTTT
CDR3: CSARDQAGGLLGDTQYF
length: 17
D: TRBD2
V: TRBV20-1
size: few
J: TRBJ2-3

DNA: TGTGCCAGCAGCCCTCGCGGGAGAACAACAGATACGCAGTATTTT
CDR3: CASSPRGRTTDTQYF
length: 15
D: TRBD2
V: TRBV7-9
size: many
J: TRBJ2-3

DNA: TGCGCCAGCAGCGGGACAGGCCCTGAAGGTGGCTACACCTTC
CDR3: CASSGTGPEGGYTF
length: 14
D: TRBD1
V: TRBV5-1
size: few
J: TRBJ1-2

DNA: TGCAGTGCTAGAGATTACTATGGACCTAGCGGGACCGCCTACGAGCAGTACTTC
CDR3: CSARDYYGPSGTAYEQYF
length: 18
D: TRBD2
V: TRBV20-1
size: -
J: TRBJ2-7

DNA: TGTGCCAGCAGCTCCCAGTCAGCGGGGGGGCCTGTAACCCAGTACTTC
CDR3: CASSSQSAGGPVTQYF
length: 16
D: TRBD2
V: TRBV12-3/TRBV12-4
size: few
J: TRBJ2-5

DNA: TGTGCCAGCAGCTTAAGGAGGAAGTGGGCTAGCGGGAATAGCACAGATACGCAGTATTTT
CDR3: CASSLRRKWASGNSTDTQYF
length: 20
D: TRBD2
V: TRBV7-2
size: -
J: TRBJ2-3